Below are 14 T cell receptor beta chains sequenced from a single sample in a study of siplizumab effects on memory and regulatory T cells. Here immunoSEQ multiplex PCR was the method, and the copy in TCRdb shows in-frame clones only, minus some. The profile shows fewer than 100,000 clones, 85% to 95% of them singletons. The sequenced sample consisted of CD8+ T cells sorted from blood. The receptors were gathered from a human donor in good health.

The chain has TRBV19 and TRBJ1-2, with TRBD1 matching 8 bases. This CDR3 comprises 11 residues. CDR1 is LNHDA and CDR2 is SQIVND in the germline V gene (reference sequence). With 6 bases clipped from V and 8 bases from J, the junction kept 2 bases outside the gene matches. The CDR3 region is CASSPGGGYTF. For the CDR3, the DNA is TGTGCCAGTAGCCCAGGGGGCGGCTACACCTTC.

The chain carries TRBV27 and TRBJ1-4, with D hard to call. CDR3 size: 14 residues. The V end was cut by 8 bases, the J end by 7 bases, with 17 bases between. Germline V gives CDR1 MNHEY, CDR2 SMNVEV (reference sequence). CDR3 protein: CASSNKVAGEKLFF. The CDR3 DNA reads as TGTGCCAGCTCCAATAAAGTGGCGGGTGAAAAACTGTTTTTT.

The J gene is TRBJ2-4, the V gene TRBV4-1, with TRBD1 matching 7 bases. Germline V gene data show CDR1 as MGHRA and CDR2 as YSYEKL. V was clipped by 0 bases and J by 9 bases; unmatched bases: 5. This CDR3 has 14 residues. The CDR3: CASSQERGRSIQYF. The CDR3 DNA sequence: TGCGCCAGCAGCCAAGAAAGGGGGCGAAGCATTCAGTACTTC.

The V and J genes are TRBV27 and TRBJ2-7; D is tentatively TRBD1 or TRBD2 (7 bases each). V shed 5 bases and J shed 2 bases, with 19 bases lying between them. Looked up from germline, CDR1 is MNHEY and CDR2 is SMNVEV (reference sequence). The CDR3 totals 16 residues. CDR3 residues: CASSPSYAGGAYEQYF. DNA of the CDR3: TGTGCCAGCAGTCCCTCCTATGCAGGGGGGGCCTACGAGCAGTACTTC.

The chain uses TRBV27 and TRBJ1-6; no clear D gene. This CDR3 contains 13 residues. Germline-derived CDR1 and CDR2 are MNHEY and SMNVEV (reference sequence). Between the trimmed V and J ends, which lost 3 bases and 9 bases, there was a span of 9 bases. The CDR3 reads CASSFGSRSPLHF. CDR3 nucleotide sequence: TGTGCCAGCAGTTTTGGTTCTCGTTCACCCCTCCACTTT.

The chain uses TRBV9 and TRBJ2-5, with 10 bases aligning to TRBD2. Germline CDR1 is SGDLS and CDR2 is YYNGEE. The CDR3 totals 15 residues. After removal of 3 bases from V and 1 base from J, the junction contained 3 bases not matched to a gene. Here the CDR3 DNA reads TGTGCCAGCAGCGCCGGGACTAGCGCCCAAGAGACCCAGTACTTC. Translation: CASSAGTSAQETQYF.

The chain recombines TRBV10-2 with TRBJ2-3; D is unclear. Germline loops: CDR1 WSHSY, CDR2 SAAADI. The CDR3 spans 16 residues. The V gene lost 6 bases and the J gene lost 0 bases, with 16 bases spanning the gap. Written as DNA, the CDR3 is TGCGCCAGCAGGATCTTTAACGGCCTTAGCACAGATACGCAGTATTTT. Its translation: CASRIFNGLSTDTQYF.

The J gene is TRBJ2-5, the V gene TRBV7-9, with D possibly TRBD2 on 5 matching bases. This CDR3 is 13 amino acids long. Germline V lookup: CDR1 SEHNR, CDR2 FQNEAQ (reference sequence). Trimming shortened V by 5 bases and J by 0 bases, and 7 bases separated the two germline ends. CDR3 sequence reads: CASSPDYQETQYF. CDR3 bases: TGTGCCAGCAGCCCGGACTACCAAGAGACCCAGTACTTC.

CDR3 in amino acids: CASSYGTTNTDTQYF. In DNA form, the CDR3 reads TGTGCCAGCAGTTATGGGACTACCAACACAGATACGCAGTATTTT. The chain joins TRBV6-6 to TRBJ2-3; 7 bases are a match to TRBD2. From germline, CDR1 is MNHNY and CDR2 SVGAGI (reference sequence). J lost 2 bases, V lost 3 bases, and 5 bases had no gene match. CDR3 length: 15 residues.

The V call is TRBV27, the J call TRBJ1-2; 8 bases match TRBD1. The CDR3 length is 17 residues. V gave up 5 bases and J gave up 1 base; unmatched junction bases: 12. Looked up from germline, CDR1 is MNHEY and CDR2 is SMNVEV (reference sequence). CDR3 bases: TGTGCCAGCAGTGGACAGGGCAGAAGGGGCGATAACTATGGCTACACCTTC. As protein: CASSGQGRRGDNYGYTF.

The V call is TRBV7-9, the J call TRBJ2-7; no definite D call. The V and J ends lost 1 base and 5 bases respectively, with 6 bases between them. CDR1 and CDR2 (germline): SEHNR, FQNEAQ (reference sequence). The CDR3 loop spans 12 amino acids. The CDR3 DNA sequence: TGTGCCAGCAGCTTAGGAATGAACGAGCAGTACTTC. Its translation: CASSLGMNEQYF.

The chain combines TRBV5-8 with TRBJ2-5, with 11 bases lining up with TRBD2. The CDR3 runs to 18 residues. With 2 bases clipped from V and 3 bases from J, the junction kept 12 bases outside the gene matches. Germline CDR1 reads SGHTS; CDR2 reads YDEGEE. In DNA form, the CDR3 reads TGTGCCAGCAGCTTCCACCCGGGACTAGCGGTGCGGGAAGAGACCCAGTACTTC. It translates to CASSFHPGLAVREETQYF.

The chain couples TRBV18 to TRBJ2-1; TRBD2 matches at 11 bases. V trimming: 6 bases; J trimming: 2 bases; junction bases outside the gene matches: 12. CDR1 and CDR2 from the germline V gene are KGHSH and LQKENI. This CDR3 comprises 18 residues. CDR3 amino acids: CASSLTSGSVAPYNEQFF. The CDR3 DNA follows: TGTGCCAGCTCCCTCACTAGCGGGAGTGTCGCCCCCTACAATGAGCAGTTCTTC.

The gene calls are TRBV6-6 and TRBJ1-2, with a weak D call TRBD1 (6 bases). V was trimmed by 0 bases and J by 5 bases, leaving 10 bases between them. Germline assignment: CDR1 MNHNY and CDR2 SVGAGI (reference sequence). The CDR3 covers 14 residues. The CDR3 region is CASSYSEGTYGYTF. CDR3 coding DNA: TGTGCCAGCAGTTACTCGGAAGGGACATATGGCTACACCTTC.